Below are 20 T cell receptor beta chains sequenced from a single sample in a study of CD8 T cells in Susac syndrome. About 0.5 to 1 ug RNA was reverse transcribed with random hexamers. TCRdb reprocessed the immunoSEQ multiplex PCR reads via MiXCR and lists one record per CDR3 protein. Among 85,000 to 95,000 distinct CDR3 sequences listed, roughly 94% were seen once. Sequenced input: CD4+ T cells from PBMCs. These receptors were collected from a human donor with Susac syndrome.

V usage is TRBV20-1 and J usage is TRBJ2-3; D gene uncertain. In germline, CDR1 is DFQATT, CDR2 SNEGSKA (reference sequence). V lost 6 bases and J lost 2, with 15 bases in between. This CDR3 contains 14 residues. For the CDR3, the DNA is TGCAGTGCGCCGATGTTGGGGTTCACAGATACGCAGTATTTT. Translated: CSAPMLGFTDTQYF.

This clonotype was recorded once. Germline is not matched at one junction end, which may reflect a read error. The chain carries TRBV7-2 and TRBJ2-7, with TRBD2 matching 9 bases. The CDR3 contains 12 residues. Germline CDR1 and CDR2: SGHTA and FQGNSA. The CDR3 region has the DNA TGTGCCAGCAGCCCTCATGTGGGACTAGCCGCCTTC. Translated: CASSPHVGLAAF.

The chain uses TRBV9 and TRBJ2-7, with TRBD2 matching 7 bases. Germline lookup yields CDR1 SGDLS and CDR2 YYNGEE. This CDR3 is built from 14 residues. With 4 bases clipped from V and 1 base from J, the junction kept 5 bases outside the gene matches. The CDR3 DNA is TGTGCCAGCAGCTTGGGGGGGAGGTCCTACGAGCAGTACTTC. Encoded protein: CASSLGGRSYEQYF.

The chain uses TRBV2 and TRBJ2-5; no clear D. Trimming stripped 2 bases from V and 0 bases from J, with 7 bases between. The CDR3 extends over 14 amino acids. CDR1 is SNHLY, CDR2 FYNNEI, per germline. In DNA, the CDR3 is TGTGCCAGCAGTGAATCGGGCGACCAAGAGACCCAGTACTTC. It translates to CASSESGDQETQYF.

This clonotype was counted once. The chain is built from TRBV6-5 and TRBJ2-2, with 9 bases matching TRBD1. The CDR3 covers 19 residues. With 0 bases clipped from V and 1 base from J, the junction kept 9 bases outside the gene matches. Germline assignment: CDR1 MNHEY and CDR2 SVGAGI. CDR3 sequence (DNA): TGTGCCAGCAGTTACTCGATCGGTCCGGGACAGGGGAACACCGGGGAGCTGTTTTTT. It is translated as CASSYSIGPGQGNTGELFF.

Here the CDR3 reads CSAAGLAGGPRTDTQYF. The CDR3 region has the DNA TGCAGCGCCGCGGGACTAGCGGGGGGGCCGCGCACAGATACGCAGTATTTT. V usage is TRBV29-1 and J usage is TRBJ2-3; 16 bases are shared with TRBD2. With V trimmed by 7 bases and J by 1 base, 8 bases remained unmatched. Germline V lookup: CDR1 SQVTM, CDR2 ANQGSEA. This CDR3 region has 17 residues.

CDR3: CASRADPAHDTQYF. In DNA, the CDR3 is TGTGCCAGCAGGGCCGACCCAGCCCACGATACGCAGTATTTT. The chain couples TRBV9 to TRBJ2-3; the D is unclear. The CDR3 extends over 14 amino acids. The V gene lost 5 bases and the J gene lost 6 bases, with 16 bases spanning the gap. Germline loops: CDR1 SGDLS, CDR2 YYNGEE.

The chain joins TRBV27 to TRBJ2-3; D uncertain. V lost 8 bases, J lost 2 bases, and 5 bases lay in between. Germline V gives CDR1 MNHEY, CDR2 SMNVEV (reference sequence). This CDR3 has 11 amino acids. CDR3: CASQHTDTQYF. The CDR3, as DNA: TGTGCCAGCCAGCACACAGATACGCAGTATTTT.

This chain links TRBV20-1 with TRBJ1-1; D gene ambiguous. V shed 3 bases and J shed 4 bases, with 6 bases lying between them. This CDR3 contains 11 residues. The germline V gene has CDR1 DFQATT and CDR2 SNEGSKA (reference sequence). The DNA for the CDR3 is TGCAGTGCTAGCGAGTTCACTGAAGCTTTCTTT. This gives the protein CSASEFTEAFF.

The chain joins TRBV11-2 to TRBJ2-4; D is possibly TRBD2 (5 bases). Germline V gene data show CDR1 as SGHAT and CDR2 as FQNNGV. The length of the CDR3 is 15 residues. V was pared by 5 bases and J by 6 bases, with 17 bases between. CDR3 amino acids: CASSPGLIGINIQYF. In nucleotides, the CDR3 is TGTGCCAGCAGCCCGGGCCTCATCGGGATAAACATTCAGTACTTC.

The rearrangement links TRBV2 to TRBJ1-6, with TRBD1 as a possible D gene (6 bases). Deletions cut 5 bases from V and 9 bases from J, with 14 bases between. Looked up from germline, CDR1 is SNHLY and CDR2 is FYNNEI. The CDR3 spans 14 residues. CDR3 DNA sequence: TGTGCCAGCAGTTACGACAGGAGCCCTTCACCCCTCCACTTT. This codes for CASSYDRSPSPLHF.

The gene calls are TRBV5-1 and TRBJ2-7; D unresolved. This CDR3 contains 13 residues. V was trimmed by 0 bases and J by 5 bases, leaving 9 bases between them. The germline gives CDR1 SGHRS, CDR2 YFSETQ. CDR3 in amino acids: CASSLGIEDEQYF. The CDR3 DNA reads as TGCGCCAGCAGCTTGGGGATAGAGGACGAGCAGTACTTC.

The genes are TRBV9 and TRBJ2-5, with D possibly being TRBD2 (6 bases). The CDR3 loop spans 16 amino acids. The germline gives CDR1 SGDLS, CDR2 YYNGEE. Trimming stripped 2 bases from V and 1 base from J, with 15 bases between. The CDR3 DNA reads as TGTGCCAGCAGCGTGCGCGGGGCGGGCACCCAAGAGACCCAGTACTTC. It encodes CASSVRGAGTQETQYF.

J is TRBJ2-5 and V is TRBV7-3; D is possibly TRBD1 (5 bases). Between the trimmed V and J ends, which lost 5 bases and 4 bases, there was a span of 17 bases. CDR1 and CDR2 (germline): SGHTA, FQGTGA. The length of the CDR3 is 15 residues. CDR3 region: CASSMNRSPPETQYF. CDR3 bases: TGTGCCAGCAGCATGAACAGGTCACCCCCAGAGACCCAGTACTTC.

CDR3 DNA: TGTGCCAGCAGCCAAGTAACGGGAATCGCGAACACCGGGGAGCTGTTTTTT. It is translated as CASSQVTGIANTGELFF. This sequence joins TRBV14 and TRBJ2-2, with D tentatively TRBD2 (5 bases). This CDR3 contains 17 residues. V was trimmed by 1 base and J by 0 bases, leaving 12 bases between them. Germline-derived CDR1 and CDR2 are SGHDN and FVKESK.

The V call is TRBV25-1, the J call TRBJ2-3; no clear D gene. The V gene lost 1 base and the J gene lost 5 bases, with 7 bases spanning the gap. The CDR3 is 13 residues long. CDR1 is MGHDK and CDR2 is SYGVNS in the germline V gene. CDR3 DNA sequence: TGTGCCAGCAGTGAATTGGATGAAGATACGCAGTATTTT. Its protein product is CASSELDEDTQYF.

This chain uses TRBV7-9 with TRBJ2-7, with no clear D. The ends were cut back, 5 bases at V and 3 bases at J, with 11 bases in the middle. Germline loops: CDR1 SEHNR, CDR2 FQNEAQ (reference sequence). This CDR3 region has 13 residues. The CDR3 sequence: CASSLLGGYEQYF. CDR3 coding DNA: TGTGCCAGCAGCCTTCTCGGCGGCTACGAGCAGTACTTC.

This chain links TRBV4-1 with TRBJ2-3; TRBD2 aligns across 8 bases. The CDR3 totals 16 residues. V lost 1 base, J lost 0 bases, and 3 bases stayed unmatched. CDR1 MGHRA and CDR2 YSYEKL come from the germline V gene. CDR3 sequence: CASSQVLAGSTDTQYF. CDR3 sequence (DNA): TGCGCCAGCAGCCAAGTGTTAGCGGGGAGCACAGATACGCAGTATTTT.

V gene TRBV5-6 combines with J gene TRBJ2-1; 8 positions agree with TRBD2. CDR1 and CDR2 from the germline V gene are SGHDT and YYEEEE. Losses at the gene ends were 2 bases for V and 1 base for J; bases not matched to a gene: 2. This CDR3 has 15 amino acids. For the CDR3, the DNA is TGTGCCAGCAGCTTACTAGCGGAGTCCTACAATGAGCAGTTCTTC. Protein product: CASSLLAESYNEQFF. The full variable domain, with the rest looked up from reference TRBV5-6 and TRBJ2-1, is DAGVTQSPTHLIKTRGQQVTLRCSPKSGHDTVSWYQQALGQGPQFIFQYYEEEERQRGNFPDRFSGHQFPNYSSELNVNALLLGDSALYLCASSLLAESYNEQFFGPGTRLTVL.

The V and J genes are TRBV6-6 and TRBJ2-7; 11 bases map to TRBD1. Germline V gives CDR1 MNHNY, CDR2 SVGAGI (reference sequence). The CDR3 runs to 15 residues. V was clipped by 3 bases and J by 3 bases; unmatched bases: 4. CDR3 nucleotide sequence: TGTGCCAGCAGTTATTTTGGGACAGGGGGCTACGAGCAGTACTTC. This codes for CASSYFGTGGYEQYF.